This T cell receptor beta chain was observed in a study of CXCR3-negative and CXCR3-positive naive CD8 T cells. Via 5' RACE with UMI labels, TRB cDNA libraries were prepared. TCRdb re-called the 5' RACE reads, yielding one record per CDR3 amino acid sequence without DNA. The sample data list 20,000 to 25,000 distinct CDR3 sequences. The CDR3 consists of 14 residues. Per germline, CDR1 SQVTM and CDR2 ANQGSEA. This TCR was sampled from a human donor in good health. Some clones in this sample may be carry-over from other donors' samples. The chain employs TRBV29-1 and TRBJ1-1. Sequenced sample: memory CD8+ T cells from blood. The CDR3 is CSVENGREGTEAFF.